Presented here are 20 T cell receptor beta chains from one specimen sequenced in a study of cytomegalovirus exposure and HLA in healthy donors. Amplification used 60 Vbeta primers and 13 Jbeta primers. Sequencing used immunoSEQ multiplex PCR; TCRdb keeps in-frame clones, though not all of them. The sample yields 200,000 to 250,000 clones, around 75% seen once. Input material: PBMCs. The receptors were sampled from a woman aged 25-40 years in good health and CMV-seronegative.

CDR3 nucleotides: TGTGCCAGCAGCCCTACTAGGAATGAGCAGTTCTTC. It encodes CASSPTRNEQFF. This chain joins TRBV11-1 and TRBJ2-1; tentatively, D is TRBD2 (5 bases). The CDR3 has 12 amino acids. Germline CDR1 SGHAT, CDR2 FQDESV (reference sequence). V shed 5 bases and J shed 7 bases, with 9 bases lying between them.

Points on this clone: Different DNA sequences within this sample yield the same CDR3. The CDR3 sequence is CASSEESGGRETQYF. DNA of the CDR3: TGTGCCAGCAGTGAAGAATCAGGGGGCAGGGAGACCCAGTACTTC. The genes are TRBV2 and TRBJ2-5, with 8 bases that match TRBD1. The CDR3 loop spans 15 amino acids. Germline CDR1 reads SNHLY; CDR2 reads FYNNEI. V lost 1 base to trimming and J lost 5 bases; unmatched junction nucleotides: 6. The entire variable domain, with the rest obtained from reference TRBV2 and TRBJ2-5, is as follows: EPEVTQTPSHQVTQMGQEVILRCVPISNHLYFYWYRQILGQKVEFLVSFYNNEISEKSEIFDDQFSVERPDGSNFTLKIRSTKLEDSAMYFCASSEESGGRETQYFGPGTRLLVL.

The chain recombines TRBV29-1 with TRBJ1-1; D unclear. The V end lost 5 bases, the J end lost 6 bases, and 16 bases lay between the germline ends. Germline V lookup: CDR1 SQVTM, CDR2 ANQGSEA. CDR3 length: 13 amino acids. CDR3 amino acids: CSVYTGLGPEAFF. The CDR3 DNA follows: TGCAGCGTTTACACTGGTCTAGGCCCTGAAGCTTTCTTT.

The chain uses TRBV7-9 and TRBJ2-3, with D possibly being TRBD1 (6 bases). CDR1 and CDR2 from the germline V gene are SEHNR and FQNEAQ (reference sequence). CDR3 length: 16 amino acids. V was pared by 4 bases and J by 1 base, with 15 bases between. The CDR3 spells CASSWGKGVRTDTQYF. The DNA for the CDR3 is TGTGCCAGCAGCTGGGGCAAGGGGGTGCGCACAGATACGCAGTATTTT.

The chain combines TRBV6-5 with TRBJ2-7; D may be TRBD2 (6 bases). The germline CDR1 and CDR2 sequences are MNHEY and SVGAGI. The CDR3 is made up of 14 amino acids. V was shortened by 5 bases and J by 2 bases, with 13 bases between the two germline ends. CDR3 coding DNA: TGTGCCAGCAGTGCCCCTCGGGGGACCTACGAGCAGTACTTC. This codes for CASSAPRGTYEQYF.

This chain uses TRBV11-2 with TRBJ2-1; 9 bases align to TRBD1. Trimming took 5 bases from V and 5 from J; bases not matched to a gene: 4. The germline gives CDR1 SGHAT, CDR2 FQNNGV. The CDR3 has 14 residues. CDR3 protein: CASSRGTGNNEQFF. DNA of the CDR3: TGTGCCAGCAGCCGTGGGACAGGGAACAATGAGCAGTTCTTC.

On this clone itself: In this CDR3 the conserved last residue, phenylalanine or tryptophan, is missing, so a read error is likely. This chain joins TRBV27 and TRBJ2-7, with TRBD1 identical over 9 bases. Trimming took 6 bases from V and 2 from J; bases not matched to a gene: 5. The CDR3 contains 14 residues. Germline values: CDR1 MNHEY, CDR2 SMNVEV (reference sequence). The CDR3 here is CASSLTGGPYEQYL. The CDR3 coding sequence is TGTGCCAGCAGCCTGACAGGGGGTCCCTACGAGCAGTACCTC.

The rearrangement uses TRBV13 and TRBJ1-2; D gene ambiguous. The germline V gene has CDR1 PRHDT and CDR2 FYEKMQ (reference sequence). Trimming removed 0 bases at V and 0 bases at J, with 8 bases between. CDR3 length: 15 residues. As DNA, the CDR3 is TGTGCCAGCAGCTTAGGTTCGTCAGCTAACTATGGCTACACCTTC. This sequence encodes CASSLGSSANYGYTF.

The chain joins TRBV29-1 to TRBJ2-5; TRBD1 matches at 8 bases. CDR3 length: 11 residues. V trimming: 7 bases; J trimming: 5 bases; junction bases outside the gene matches: 3. Per the germline V gene, CDR1 is SQVTM and CDR2 is ANQGSEA. The chain's CDR3 is CSGRGHETQYF. The CDR3 nucleotides read TGCAGCGGCAGGGGGCACGAGACCCAGTACTTC.

V usage is TRBV5-8 and J usage is TRBJ1-1; TRBD1 matches 7 bases. Germline-derived CDR1 and CDR2 are SGHTS and YDEGEE. V lost 4 bases, J lost 0 bases, and 6 bases stayed unmatched. This CDR3 has 15 residues. DNA of the CDR3: TGTGCCAGCAGCAAACAGGGGTCGATGAACACTGAAGCTTTCTTT. This translates into CASSKQGSMNTEAFF.

V usage is TRBV19 and J usage is TRBJ1-2; 8 nucleotides align to TRBD1. The CDR3 extends over 15 amino acids. Germline V gene data show CDR1 as LNHDA and CDR2 as SQIVND (reference sequence). The trim removed 5 bases at V and 4 bases at J, leaving 9 bases unmatched. This CDR3 is CASSASQGGSYGYTF. The DNA for the CDR3 is TGTGCCAGTAGTGCTTCACAGGGGGGTAGCTATGGCTACACCTTC.

This sequence joins TRBV15 and TRBJ2-2; 8 bases map to TRBD2. Per germline, CDR1 LNHNV and CDR2 YYDKDF (reference sequence). The CDR3 totals 17 residues. Germline trimming cut 1 base from V and 2 bases from J; bases unmatched to any gene: 6. CDR3 DNA: TGTGCCACCAGCAGAGTACCTCTAGCGGGCAACACCGGGGAGCTGTTTTTT. As protein: CATSRVPLAGNTGELFF.

With respect to this clone: At one boundary the junction diverges from the germline segment, which might be a read error. The V and J genes are TRBV7-7 and TRBJ2-7; 9 positions match TRBD1. The germline CDR1 and CDR2 sequences are SSHAT and FNYEAQ (reference sequence). The CDR3 runs to 13 residues. The CDR3 DNA reads TGTGCTAGCAGCAAGTGGGACAGGGACGAGCAGTACTTC. Translated: CASSKWDRDEQYF.

This clone was counted between two and nine times. The genes are TRBV7-9 and TRBJ1-1; 7 bases match TRBD1. After removal of 2 bases from V and 3 bases from J, the junction contained 3 bases not matched to a gene. Germline CDR1 reads SEHNR; CDR2 reads FQNEAQ (reference sequence). CDR3 length equals 14 residues. CDR3 nucleotides: TGTGCCAGCAGCTTAAAGGGGGCAGACACTGAAGCTTTCTTT. Protein product: CASSLKGADTEAFF. The entire variable domain, with the rest obtained from reference TRBV7-9 and TRBJ1-1, is as follows: DTGVSQNPRHKITKRGQNVTFRCDPISEHNRLYWYRQTLGQGPEFLTYFQNEAQLEKSRLLSDRFSAERPKGSFSTLEIQRTEQGDSAMYLCASSLKGADTEAFFGQGTRLTVV.

This clone was counted a few times. The chain combines TRBV7-8 with TRBJ1-2; 9 bases agree with TRBD1. This CDR3 has 14 amino acids. From germline, CDR1 is SGHVS and CDR2 FQNEAQ. J lost 7 bases, V lost 5 bases, and 8 bases had no gene match. The DNA of the CDR3 is TGTGCCAGCAGCCCTCGACAGGGGGTGGTTGGCTACACCTTC. Its translation: CASSPRQGVVGYTF.

The chain has TRBV9 and TRBJ1-3; no clear D. This CDR3 comprises 15 residues. Germline V CDR1 and CDR2: SGDLS, YYNGEE. V lost 0 bases, J lost 4 bases, and 11 bases lay in between. The CDR3 reads CASSVVGEKGNTIYF. The CDR3 DNA is TGTGCCAGCAGCGTAGTCGGGGAAAAAGGAAACACCATATATTTT.

The chain is built from TRBV19 and TRBJ1-1; maybe TRBD1 (6 bases). The CDR3 runs to 12 residues. CDR1 is LNHDA, CDR2 SQIVND, per germline (reference sequence). V lost 10 bases to trimming and J lost 6 bases, with 15 bases between them. CDR3 bases: TGTGCCACCACTTGGGCAGGGGCTGAAGCTTTCTTT. This sequence encodes CATTWAGAEAFF.

The chain recombines TRBV5-1 with TRBJ1-2; 10 bases fit TRBD1. The CDR3 is made up of 16 amino acids. Germline CDR1 reads SGHRS; CDR2 reads YFSETQ. The V segment lost 2 bases and the J segment 7 bases; nucleotides outside the gene matches: 11. For the CDR3, the DNA is TGCGCCAGCAGCTTCGCCGGGACAGGGGATTTGGGTGGCTACACCTTC. It translates to CASSFAGTGDLGGYTF.

This chain joins TRBV6-4 and TRBJ2-7; 15 nucleotides agree with TRBD2. The CDR3 is 18 residues long. The J segment lost 2 bases and the V segment lost 7 bases, leaving 12 bases of the junction unmatched. Germline V gene sequence: CDR1 MRHNA, CDR2 SNTAGT. The CDR3 region is CASKGPGLAGGKTYEQYF. The CDR3 coding sequence is TGTGCCAGCAAAGGCCCGGGACTAGCGGGAGGAAAAACCTACGAGCAGTACTTC.

The chain recombines TRBV6-1 with TRBJ2-5, with 7 bases fitting TRBD1. CDR3 length: 13 residues. The trim removed 8 bases at V and 3 bases at J, leaving 6 bases unmatched. Germline CDR1 is MNHNS and CDR2 is SASEGT. Here the CDR3 reads CASGDRGEETQYF. CDR3 DNA: TGTGCCAGCGGGGACAGAGGAGAAGAGACCCAGTACTTC.